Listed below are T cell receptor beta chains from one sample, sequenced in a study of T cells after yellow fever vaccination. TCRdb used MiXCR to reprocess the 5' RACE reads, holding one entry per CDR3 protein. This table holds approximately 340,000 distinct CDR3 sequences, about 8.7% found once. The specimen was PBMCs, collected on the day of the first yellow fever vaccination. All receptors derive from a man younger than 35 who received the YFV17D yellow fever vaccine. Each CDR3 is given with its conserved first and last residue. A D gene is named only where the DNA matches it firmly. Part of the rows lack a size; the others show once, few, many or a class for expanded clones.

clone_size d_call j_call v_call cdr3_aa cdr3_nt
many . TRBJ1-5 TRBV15 CATSRVGGGRLASNQPQHF TGTGCCACCAGCAGAGTAGGTGGGGGGCGCTTGGCGAGCAATCAGCCCCAGCATTTT
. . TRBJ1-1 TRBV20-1 CSARGPAGTEAFF TGCAGTGCTCGAGGTCCGGCGGGCACTGAAGCTTTCTTT
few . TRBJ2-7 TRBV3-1 CASSQGADSYEQYF TGTGCCAGCAGCCAAGGGGCAGATTCCTACGAGCAGTACTTC
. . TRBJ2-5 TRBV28 CASSLGSGLGQETQYF TGTGCCAGCAGTTTAGGGTCAGGGCTCGGTCAAGAGACCCAGTACTTC
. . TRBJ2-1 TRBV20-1 CSARGLGASNEQFF TGCAGTGCTAGAGGATTGGGAGCCTCCAATGAGCAGTTCTTC
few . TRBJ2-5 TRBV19 CASSIFERQETQYF TGTGCCAGTAGTATTTTTGAACGGCAAGAGACCCAGTACTTC
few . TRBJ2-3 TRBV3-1 CASSQGLSSDTQYF TGTGCCAGCAGCCAAGGGTTGAGCTCAGATACGCAGTATTTT
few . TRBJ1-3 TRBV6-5 CASSYSSGDSGNTIYF TGTGCCAGCAGTTACTCTTCTGGGGACTCTGGAAACACCATATATTTT
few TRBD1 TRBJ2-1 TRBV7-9 CASSPGQGQAVNEQFF TGTGCCAGCAGCCCTGGACAGGGGCAAGCGGTGAATGAGCAGTTCTTC
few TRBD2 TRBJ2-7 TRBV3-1 CASSQDLTSGYEQYF TGTGCCAGCAGCCAAGATCTGACTAGCGGTTACGAGCAGTACTTC
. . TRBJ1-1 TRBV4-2 CASSQVWIRTYLDVTEAFF TGTGCCAGCAGCCAAGTGTGGATAAGGACCTACCTGGATGTCACTGAAGCTTTCTTT
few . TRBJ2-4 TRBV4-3 CASSQELFQGAKNIQYF TGCGCCAGCAGCCAAGAGTTGTTCCAAGGAGCCAAAAACATTCAGTACTTC
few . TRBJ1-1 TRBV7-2 CASSFEGRSEAFF TGTGCCAGCAGCTTCGAGGGACGTTCTGAAGCTTTCTTT
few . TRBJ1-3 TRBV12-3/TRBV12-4 CASSLGVAGGNTIYF TGTGCCAGCAGTCTGGGTGTCGCGGGAGGAAACACCATATATTTT
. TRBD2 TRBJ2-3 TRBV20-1 CSALTSGGEDTQYF TGCAGTGCCCTGACTAGCGGGGGGGAGGATACGCAGTATTTT
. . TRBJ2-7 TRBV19 CASSSSLQAYEQYF TGTGCCAGTAGTTCCTCTCTACAGGCCTACGAGCAGTACTTC
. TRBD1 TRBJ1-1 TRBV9 CASSVVHSTGGTEAFF TGTGCCAGCAGCGTAGTCCACTCGACAGGGGGCACTGAAGCTTTCTTT
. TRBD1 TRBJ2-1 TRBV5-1 CASSLVTGTGWNEQFF TGCGCCAGCAGCTTGGTAACCGGGACAGGGTGGAATGAGCAGTTCTTC
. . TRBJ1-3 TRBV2 CASSQTLSGNTIYF TGTGCCAGCAGTCAGACACTCTCTGGAAACACCATATATTTT
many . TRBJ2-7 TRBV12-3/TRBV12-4 CASSLVGREREQYF TGTGCCAGCAGTTTAGTGGGACGGGAACGGGAGCAGTACTTC
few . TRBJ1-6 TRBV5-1 CASSPWANNSPLHF TGCGCCAGCAGCCCCTGGGCCAATAATTCACCCCTCCACTTT
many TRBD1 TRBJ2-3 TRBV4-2 CASSQGTGGADTQYF TGTGCCAGCAGCCAAGGGACAGGGGGCGCAGATACGCAGTATTTT
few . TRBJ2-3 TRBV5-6 CASSSPSRTTDTQYF TGTGCCAGCAGCTCTCCGAGCCGAACCACAGATACGCAGTATTTT
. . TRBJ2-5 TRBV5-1 CASSSDNVLGETQYF TGCGCCAGCAGCTCGGACAACGTGTTGGGAGAGACCCAGTACTTC
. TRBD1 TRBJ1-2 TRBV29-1 CSARQGDGYTF TGCAGCGCCCGACAGGGGGATGGCTACACCTTC
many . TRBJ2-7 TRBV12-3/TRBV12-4 CASSLRSASSYEQYF TGTGCCAGCAGTTTACGCAGCGCTAGCTCCTACGAGCAGTACTTC
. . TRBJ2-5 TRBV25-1 CASSFDFQETQYF TGTGCCAGCAGCTTTGATTTCCAAGAGACCCAGTACTTC
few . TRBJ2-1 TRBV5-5 CASSPDPINEQFF TGTGCCAGCAGCCCCGACCCTATCAATGAGCAGTTCTTC
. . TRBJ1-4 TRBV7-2 CASSLGGRDEKLFF TGTGCCAGCAGCTTAGGAGGGAGGGACGAAAAACTGTTTTTT
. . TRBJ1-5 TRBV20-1 CSAKRERRSNQPQHF TGCAGTGCCAAGAGGGAACGGCGTAGCAATCAGCCCCAGCATTTT
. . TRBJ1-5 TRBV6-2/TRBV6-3 CASSSHRGQPQHF TGTGCCAGCAGCAGCCACCGGGGTCAGCCCCAGCATTTT
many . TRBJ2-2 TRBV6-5 CASSSPPAGTGELFF TGTGCCAGCAGTTCCCCCCCGGCGGGCACCGGGGAGCTGTTTTTT
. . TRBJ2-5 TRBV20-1 CSAWRQETQYF TGCAGTGCTTGGAGACAAGAGACCCAGTACTTC
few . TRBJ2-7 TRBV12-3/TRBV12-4 CASSRGGTMDEQYF TGTGCCAGCAGCCGAGGAGGGACAATGGACGAGCAGTACTTC